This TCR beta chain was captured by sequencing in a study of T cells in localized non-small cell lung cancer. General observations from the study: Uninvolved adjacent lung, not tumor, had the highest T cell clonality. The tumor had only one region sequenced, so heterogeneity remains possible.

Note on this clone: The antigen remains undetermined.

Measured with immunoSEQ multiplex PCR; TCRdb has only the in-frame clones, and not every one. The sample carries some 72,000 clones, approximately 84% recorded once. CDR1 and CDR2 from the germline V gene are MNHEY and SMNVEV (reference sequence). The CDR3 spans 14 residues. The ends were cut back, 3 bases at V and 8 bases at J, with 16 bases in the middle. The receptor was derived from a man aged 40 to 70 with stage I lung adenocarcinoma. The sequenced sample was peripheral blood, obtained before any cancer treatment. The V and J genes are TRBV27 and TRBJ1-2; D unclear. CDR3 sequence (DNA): TGTGCCAGCAGTTTCATAGGGTTATGGGCGGGCTACACCTTC. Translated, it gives CASSFIGLWAGYTF.